This T cell receptor (beta chain) originates from a study of blood T cell repertoires in COVID-19. In the study overall: T cells, B-cell-depleted T cells, or PBMCs provided the cDNA or gDNA that served as material.

This clone was found once. Method: immunoSEQ multiplex PCR; TCRdb's copy keeps in-frame clones and lacks some. The sample records tens of thousands of clones, approximately 90% being singletons. From germline, CDR1 is MGHDK and CDR2 SYGVNS. This CDR3 is 18 amino acids long. The J segment lost 8 bases and the V segment lost 1 base, leaving 12 bases of the junction unmatched. The V call is TRBV25-1, the J call TRBJ2-1; 12 positions agree with TRBD2. The sequenced material came from peripheral blood. This TCR came from a man aged 60-69 years with COVID-19, enrolled during active disease. The CDR3 here is CASSEFGLAGWQADEQFF. DNA for the CDR3: TGTGCCAGCAGTGAATTCGGACTAGCGGGATGGCAGGCGGATGAGCAGTTCTTC.